The TCR beta chain under discussion was sequenced for a study of T cells in tuberculosis. For the study at large: Sequenced TCRs come from CD1B-GMM tetramer-binding T cells. Blood was taken before or within 7 days of anti-tuberculosis therapy.

Study-wide findings and caveats: Active tuberculosis TCR-alpha repertoires lay closer to GMM-specific TCRs than IGRA-negative controls, suggesting clonal expansion.

CDR1 and CDR2 from the germline V gene are SNHLY and FYNNEI. The CDR3 loop spans 16 amino acids. The V gene lost 3 bases and the J gene lost 0 bases, with 9 bases spanning the gap. Regarding time point: new active TB diagnosis, blood taken before or within 7 days of starting treatment. Each clinical donor contributed on average around 92,000 T cells from unsorted cryopreserved PBMC. Worth noting for this clone: Antigen specificity is unknown.

Repertoires were generated with immunoSEQ multiplex PCR, while TCRdb's copy carries only in-frame clones and drops some. The sample contains roughly 34,000 clones, 70% to 90% of which appear only once. The chain couples TRBV2 to TRBJ2-6, with TRBD2 as a possible D gene (5 bases). The clonotype comes from an adult with tuberculosis. Sample: PBMCs, taken at tuberculosis diagnosis. The CDR3 DNA is TGTGCCAGCAGTGATCCGGGATCCTCTGGGGCCAACGTCCTGACTTTC. It translates to CASSDPGSSGANVLTF.